This T cell receptor (beta chain) comes out of a study of CXCR3-negative and CXCR3-positive naive CD8 T cells (dated by TCRdb to the late 2010s). Regarding the study in general: In total, 120 million to 150 million TRB reads were obtained, corresponding to roughly 1.5 +/- 0.3 million reads per library. Naive subsets from roughly 5 donors and memory cells from 3 donors were included in the TRBV-TRBJ cluster analysis. The diversity and physicochemical repertoire analyses included eleven to twelve donors pooled from two independent experiments. Broader findings and caveats from the paper: Comparably high repertoire diversity was found in both naive subsets, whereas much lower repertoire diversity was found in memory CD8+ T cells. Similar TRBV-TRBJ usage was shown by naive CXCR3-negative and CXCR3-positive cells from the same donor, whereas distinct patterns were shown by memory cells. Freshly isolated PBMCs were used for most assays because CXCR3 expression partially decreased after cryopreservation. Surface CD5, linked to self-reactivity in mice, was comparable between naive subsets; TCR interaction strength was therefore also inferred from TRB CDR3 physicochemical properties.

Worth noting for this clonotype: The target of this receptor is not known.

For each CD8+ T cell subset, flow sorting was done in triplicate, and some 300,000 cells per subset went directly into RLT lysis buffer. Using standard density gradient centrifugation, peripheral blood mononuclear cells were isolated from buffy coats. Total RNA was extracted from sorted cells with an RNeasy Mini Kit. Via the germline V gene, CDR1 is SQVTM and CDR2 ANQGSEA. The CDR3 covers 13 residues, taking in both the cysteine and the phenylalanine. Nucleotide data are not available. Instrument on record: NextSeq 550. The Human TCR Profiling Kit (MiLaboratory) was used to make UMI-labeled 5' RACE TRB cDNA libraries. The full amount of extracted RNA was used for cDNA synthesis, and the full amount of resulting cDNA was used for PCR amplification. Libraries were prepared in parallel with an identical number of PCR cycles. From the authors' description of their analysis: With a minimum of two reads required per UMI, MIGEC and MiXCR pulled out about 50,000 +/- 10,000 unique UMI-labeled TRB cDNA molecules from each library. Each library averaged 40,000 +/- 10,000 functional in-frame TRB CDR3 nucleotide clonotypes without stop codons. After downsampling to 5000 UMI-labeled TRB molecules per sample, diversity metrics such as normalized Shannon-Wiener and Chao1 were calculated in VDJtools. VDJtools computed clonotype-size-weighted physicochemical properties of the central five CDR3 residues: interaction energy, strength, volume and Kidera factor 4. TCRdb reanalyzed the reads, keeping one entry per CDR3 protein sequence and omitting DNA. The authors' filters were not applied to this entry. The table kept for this sample lists 45,000 to 70,000 distinct CDR3 sequences. Approximately 22% of the sample lies in the top ten.

The specimen sequenced was memory CD8+ T cells from blood. In the paper's terms, the cell subset or site label means: conventional CD8+ memory T cells (TMEM), sorted as controls. The TCR was taken from a human donor in good health. Some clones in this sample may be carry-over from other donors' samples. The V and J segments used are TRBV29-1 and TRBJ2-1; there is no DNA to check the TCRdb D call of TRBD1. The CDR3 is CSASARDYNEQFF.